These 25 T cell receptor beta chains share one sample of origin, sequenced in a study of monozygotic twins with inflammatory bowel disease. TCRdb processed the 5' RACE reads again and assigns one entry to each CDR3 protein, with no DNA. This listing includes 300,000 to 350,000 distinct CDR3 sequences. The sequenced sample consisted of blood. These TCRs come from a human donor with ulcerative colitis or Crohn's disease, or a healthy co-twin of an affected twin (not recorded which).

The chain uses TRBV5-1 and TRBJ2-7; the D call from TCRdb, TRBD1, cannot be confirmed without DNA. CDR1 and CDR2 (germline): SGHRS, YFSETQ. The CDR3 runs 17 residues. The CDR3 loop reads CASSRNVLGGGNYEQYF.

The chain carries TRBV29-1 and TRBJ2-3; no DNA is available, so the TRBD1 call from TCRdb remains unchecked. The germline gives CDR1 SQVTM, CDR2 ANQGSEA. The CDR3 runs 12 residues. CDR3 protein: CSAGTGADTQYF.

The chain couples TRBV19 to TRBJ2-2; TCRdb's D call of TRBD2 is untestable without DNA. Germline V CDR1 and CDR2: LNHDA, SQIVND (reference sequence). The CDR3 consists of 14 residues. The CDR3 region is CASISPARAGELFF.

The V gene is TRBV5-1, the J gene TRBJ2-7; TCRdb proposes TRBD1, but this gene call is untestable without DNA. The CDR3 is 14 residues long. Germline CDR1 SGHRS, CDR2 YFSETQ. Here the CDR3 reads CASSLTGQSYEQYF.

This chain joins TRBV15 and TRBJ2-1; TCRdb gives TRBD2 as the D gene, but with no DNA this cannot be confirmed. Germline CDR1 LNHNV, CDR2 YYDKDF (reference sequence). CDR3 length equals 15 residues. CDR3 region: CATSTTSGGPDEQFF.

The chain has TRBV7-2 and TRBJ2-3. The CDR3 has 15 amino acids. Germline V gene data show CDR1 as SGHTA and CDR2 as FQGNSA. The CDR3 is CASSLGDFSTDTQYF.

The chain's CDR3 is CATSDSGGPTYEQYF. This chain uses TRBV24-1 with TRBJ2-7; TCRdb's D gene call, TRBD2, goes unchecked for lack of DNA. Germline CDR1 KGHDR, CDR2 SFDVKD. The CDR3 length is 15 residues.

The chain is built from TRBV19 and TRBJ2-6; absent DNA, TCRdb's TRBD1 call cannot be checked. The CDR3 spans 16 residues. The germline V gene has CDR1 LNHDA and CDR2 SQIVND (reference sequence). The CDR3 region is CASSMGELTGANVMTF.

The chain links TRBV24-1 to TRBJ2-1; lacking DNA, the TRBD1 call made by TCRdb goes unchecked. CDR3 size: 19 residues. Germline CDR1 reads KGHDR; CDR2 reads SFDVKD. This CDR3 is CATSDLKSLYGQGENEQFF.

The J gene is TRBJ2-7, the V gene TRBV5-1; TCRdb's D call of TRBD2 is untestable without DNA. The CDR3 is 15 amino acids. CDR1 and CDR2 from the germline V gene are SGHRS and YFSETQ. CDR3 protein: CASSLDRASAYEQYF.

V gene TRBV12-3 or TRBV12-4 combines with J gene TRBJ2-7; TCRdb's assignment of TRBD1 cannot be checked, as there is no DNA. This CDR3 is built from 13 residues. CDR3 protein: CASSEMGTDEQYF.

The chain combines TRBV5-1 with TRBJ2-5; the D call of TRBD1 rests on TCRdb alone, since no DNA is present to check it. The CDR3 is 14 residues long. Germline V CDR1 and CDR2: SGHRS, YFSETQ. CDR3: CASSPDGTPETQYF.

The chain recombines TRBV29-1 with TRBJ2-7; no DNA is available, so the TRBD1 call from TCRdb remains unchecked. The CDR3 sequence is 17 residues long. Germline CDR1 and CDR2: SQVTM and ANQGSEA. The CDR3 protein is CSVERDRSHLASYEQYF.

This rearrangement joins TRBV5-8 to TRBJ2-3. Germline CDR1 reads SGHTS; CDR2 reads YDEGEE. This CDR3 comprises 16 residues. Here the CDR3 reads CASSFFGQSFTDTQYF.

The genes are TRBV20-1 and TRBJ1-1. Per the germline V gene, CDR1 is DFQATT and CDR2 is SNEGSKA (reference sequence). The CDR3 is 15 residues long. This CDR3 is CSASKASVMNTEAFF.

The chain employs TRBV18 and TRBJ1-1; TCRdb gives TRBD1 as the D gene, but with no DNA this cannot be confirmed. The germline gives CDR1 KGHSH, CDR2 LQKENI. The CDR3 covers 17 residues. CDR3 sequence reads: CASSPGGAGGTNTEAFF.

The chain carries TRBV27 and TRBJ2-7; the TCRdb call, TRBD2, lacks DNA for checking. Per the germline V gene, CDR1 is MNHEY and CDR2 is SMNVEV (reference sequence). The CDR3 has 16 amino acids. CDR3 sequence reads: CASSRLAGATPGEQYF.

This sequence joins TRBV12-3 or TRBV12-4 and TRBJ1-5; the TRBD1 assignment by TCRdb is unverifiable without DNA. The CDR3 extends over 14 amino acids. The CDR3: CASSLDKSNQPQHF.

The chain joins TRBV6-5 to TRBJ2-5; lacking DNA, the TRBD1 call made by TCRdb goes unchecked. CDR3 length equals 15 residues. CDR1 MNHEY and CDR2 SVGAGI come from the germline V gene. CDR3 sequence reads: CASSHLFSGGETQYF.

The chain links TRBV4-3 to TRBJ2-6; with no DNA, the TCRdb D assignment of TRBD2 cannot be verified. Germline loops: CDR1 LGHNA, CDR2 YSLEER. The CDR3 loop spans 15 amino acids. This CDR3 reads CASSPLVSGANVLTF.

V and J are TRBV12-3 or TRBV12-4 and TRBJ2-5; the D gene TCRdb calls, TRBD1, cannot be checked with no DNA. The CDR3 has 16 residues. The CDR3 region is CASSLVGGFNQETQYF.

The chain links TRBV12-3 or TRBV12-4 to TRBJ2-7; TCRdb's D call of TRBD2 is untestable without DNA. The CDR3 runs to 15 residues. CDR3: CASSFRASGNYEQYF.

The genes are TRBV12-3 or TRBV12-4 and TRBJ1-5. The CDR3 runs to 12 residues. The CDR3 loop is CASRLGNQPQHF.

The V call is TRBV19, the J call TRBJ2-7; TCRdb calls TRBD2, which cannot be checked without DNA. Germline CDR1 is LNHDA and CDR2 is SQIVND (reference sequence). The CDR3 consists of 14 residues. The CDR3 sequence is CASRRTTDSYEQYF.

This sequence joins TRBV4-1 and TRBJ1-5; TCRdb reports TRBD1, a call that lacks DNA to check it against. Looked up from germline, CDR1 is MGHRA and CDR2 is YSYEKL. The CDR3 runs to 19 residues. This chain's CDR3 is CASSQESSTGAVGDQPQHF.